These 21 T cell receptor beta chains came from one sample sequenced in a study of blood T cell repertoires in COVID-19. Produced via immunoSEQ multiplex PCR; TCRdb's table is partial and in-frame only. This table has 110,000 or so clones, 88% appearing once. Specimen: peripheral blood. Receptors were obtained from a woman aged 65 to 85 who had recovered from COVID-19.

The chain links TRBV7-9 to TRBJ2-7; TRBD2 aligns across 9 bases. Germline lookup yields CDR1 SEHNR and CDR2 FQNEAQ (reference sequence). The V and J ends lost 2 bases and 5 bases, in that order; junction bases with no gene match: 10. The CDR3 totals 16 residues. The CDR3 is CASSLNSGGKRHEQYF. For the CDR3, the DNA is TGTGCCAGCAGCTTAAATAGCGGGGGTAAAAGGCACGAGCAGTACTTC.

The rearrangement joins TRBV28 to TRBJ1-2, with no clear D. CDR1 MDHEN and CDR2 SYDVKM come from the germline V gene. This CDR3 region has 14 residues. V was pared by 6 bases and J by 1 base, with 12 bases between. CDR3 sequence (DNA): TGTGCCAGCAGCACCTCCGGGAGTAACTATGGCTACACCTTC. Translating it yields CASSTSGSNYGYTF.

This chain uses TRBV29-1 with TRBJ1-2; tentatively, D is TRBD1 (5 bases). Per the germline V gene, CDR1 is SQVTM and CDR2 is ANQGSEA. The ends were cut back, 8 bases at V and 2 bases at J, with 12 bases in the middle. The CDR3 runs to 12 residues. The CDR3 is CSSGGGNYGYTF. The CDR3 DNA reads as TGCAGCTCTGGTGGGGGGAACTATGGCTACACCTTC.

Of note for this clone: Additional DNA sequences in this sample encode the identical CDR3. The V gene is TRBV30, the J gene TRBJ1-1; no reliable D call. Germline loops: CDR1 GTSNPN, CDR2 SVGIG (reference sequence). V was cut by 0 bases and J by 1 base, with 6 bases left in between. CDR3 size: 13 residues. CDR3 protein: CAWSVRGNTEAFF. The DNA of the CDR3 is TGTGCCTGGAGTGTACGAGGGAACACTGAAGCTTTCTTT.

The chain links TRBV3-1 (or the pseudogene TRBV3-2) to TRBJ2-7, with D unresolved. V was trimmed by 5 bases and J by 5 bases, leaving 7 bases between them. From germline, CDR1 is LGHDT and CDR2 YNNKEL (reference sequence). CDR3 length: 11 residues. The CDR3 nucleotides are TGTGCCAGCAGCTCCACTCACGAGCAGTACTTC. Its translation: CASSSTHEQYF.

The genes are TRBV18 and TRBJ2-5; possible D gene TRBD1, 6 bases. Between the trimmed V and J ends, which lost 0 bases and 5 bases, there was a span of 10 bases. Germline CDR1 KGHSH, CDR2 LQKENI. The CDR3 runs to 14 residues. CDR3: CASSPPQGRETQYF. The CDR3 region has the DNA TGTGCCAGCTCACCACCACAGGGTCGGGAGACCCAGTACTTC.

The chain links TRBV5-8 to TRBJ1-5; D is ambiguous. Per germline, CDR1 SGHTS and CDR2 YDEGEE. The CDR3 has 13 amino acids. V shed 0 bases and J shed 3 bases, with 4 bases lying between them. For the CDR3, the DNA is TGTGCCAGCAGCTTGGTATACAATCAGCCCCAGCATTTT. Protein sequence: CASSLVYNQPQHF.

The gene calls are TRBV9 and TRBJ2-2; 9 bases agree with TRBD2. The ends lost 4 bases at V and 3 bases at J; junction bases unmatched: 7. The CDR3 is 16 amino acids. Germline V CDR1 and CDR2: SGDLS, YYNGEE. The CDR3: CASSPSGNPDTGELFF. The CDR3 bases are TGTGCCAGCAGCCCTAGCGGGAATCCGGACACCGGGGAGCTGTTTTTT.

This chain joins TRBV7-2 and TRBJ2-7; 7 bases map to TRBD2. The trim removed 0 bases at V and 6 bases at J, leaving 8 bases unmatched. This CDR3 has 15 residues. CDR1 is SGHTA, CDR2 FQGNSA, per germline. This chain's CDR3 is CASSLAGGTPREQYF. In nucleotides, the CDR3 is TGTGCCAGCAGCTTAGCGGGAGGGACCCCTCGCGAGCAGTACTTC.

The chain has TRBV7-3 and TRBJ2-2; D may be TRBD2 (5 bases). CDR3 length equals 14 residues. CDR1 and CDR2 from the germline V gene are SGHTA and FQGTGA. V was shortened by 5 bases and J by 2 bases, with 9 bases between the two germline ends. The CDR3 protein is CASSPDLNTGELFF. The CDR3 bases are TGTGCCAGCAGCCCGGACTTAAACACCGGGGAGCTGTTTTTT.

The chain has TRBV7-6 and TRBJ2-7; 12 bases align to TRBD2. Germline V gives CDR1 SGHVS, CDR2 FNYEAQ. The CDR3 has 15 amino acids. V was clipped by 5 bases and J by 6 bases; unmatched bases: 8. The CDR3 protein is CASSPRLAGEGEQYF. As DNA, the CDR3 is TGTGCCAGCAGCCCGCGACTAGCGGGAGAGGGCGAGCAGTACTTC.

The chain employs TRBV7-2 and TRBJ2-7, with TRBD2 identical over 13 bases. The V gene's germline CDR1 is SGHTA and CDR2 FQGNSA. The V and J ends lost 4 bases and 4 bases, in that order; junction bases with no gene match: 4. CDR3 length equals 15 residues. The CDR3 sequence is CASSWTSGGGYEQYF. The CDR3, as DNA: TGTGCCAGCAGCTGGACTAGCGGGGGAGGGTACGAGCAGTACTTC.

This chain links TRBV30 with TRBJ1-1, with D maybe TRBD1 (6 bases). Germline V CDR1 and CDR2: GTSNPN, SVGIG (reference sequence). CDR3 length: 13 residues. V shed 4 bases and J shed 2 bases, with 11 bases lying between them. This CDR3 reads CAWTRQVNTEAFF. As DNA, the CDR3 is TGTGCCTGGACCCGACAGGTAAACACTGAAGCTTTCTTT.

The V call is TRBV15, the J call TRBJ2-2, with TRBD1 identical over 7 bases. Trimming removed 3 bases from V and 1 base from J; junction bases left unmatched: 2. The CDR3 is 15 residues long. The germline gives CDR1 LNHNV, CDR2 YYDKDF (reference sequence). The CDR3 sequence: CATSRGDRNTGELFF. CDR3 in DNA: TGTGCCACCAGCAGGGGGGACAGGAACACCGGGGAGCTGTTTTTT.

The genes are TRBV28 and TRBJ2-7; 12 bases match TRBD2. Germline loops: CDR1 MDHEN, CDR2 SYDVKM. This CDR3 contains 15 residues. The junction had 2 bases not matched to a gene; V was cut back by 1 base and J by 4 bases. CDR3: CASSLSGLAGYEQYF. The CDR3 DNA is TGTGCCAGCAGTTTATCGGGACTAGCGGGTTACGAGCAGTACTTC. Drawing the rest from reference TRBV28 and TRBJ2-7, the complete variable domain is DVKVTQSSRYLVKRTGEKVFLECVQDMDHENMFWYRQDPGLGLRLIYFSYDVKMKEKGDIPEGYSVSREKKERFSLILESASTNQTSMYLCASSLSGLAGYEQYFGPGTRLTVT.

The J gene is TRBJ2-5, the V gene TRBV10-3, with 7 bases identical to TRBD1. Germline V lookup: CDR1 ENHRY, CDR2 SYGVKD. The CDR3 has 13 residues. Trimming cost V 8 bases and J 3 bases; bases outside gene matches: 6. The CDR3 here is CAIGRTGEETQYF. In DNA, the CDR3 is TGTGCCATCGGCAGGACAGGAGAAGAGACCCAGTACTTC.

The J gene is TRBJ1-1, the V gene TRBV5-5, with 7 bases aligning to TRBD1. CDR3 size: 14 residues. After removal of 4 bases from V and 6 bases from J, the junction contained 9 bases not matched to a gene. Germline V gives CDR1 SGHKS, CDR2 YYEKEE (reference sequence). In DNA form, the CDR3 reads TGTGCCAGCAGCCCAGGACAGGCGCTCTCTGAAGCTTTCTTT. It translates to CASSPGQALSEAFF.

This chain connects TRBV27 to TRBJ2-1, with D possibly TRBD2 on 6 matching bases. Per the germline V gene, CDR1 is MNHEY and CDR2 is SMNVEV (reference sequence). The CDR3 sequence is 13 residues long. The V end was cut by 1 base, the J end by 14 bases, with 15 bases between. CDR3 region: CASSLLDGEREFF. The CDR3 DNA reads as TGTGCCAGCAGTTTATTGGACGGGGAGCGGGAGTTCTTC.

The chain employs TRBV5-3 and TRBJ2-3; a weak D match, TRBD2 (5 bases). TRBV5-3 is flagged as an ORF with uncertain function. This CDR3 has 16 amino acids. Trimming cost V 0 bases and J 8 bases, with 19 bases left between them. CDR3 sequence reads: CARSLGSSRPLGTQYF. CDR3 nucleotides: TGTGCCAGAAGCTTGGGTTCTAGCCGCCCCCTAGGTACGCAGTATTTT.

The rearrangement joins TRBV7-9 to TRBJ2-5; maybe TRBD2 (5 bases). The CDR3 covers 14 residues. Germline V gene data show CDR1 as SEHNR and CDR2 as FQNEAQ (reference sequence). The ends were cut back, 4 bases at V and 3 bases at J, with 12 bases in the middle. The CDR3 loop is CASSSKGAEETQYF. The DNA of the CDR3 is TGTGCCAGCAGCTCGAAGGGAGCCGAAGAGACCCAGTACTTC.

The genes are TRBV7-7 and TRBJ2-1, with 10 bases aligning to TRBD1. Germline assignment: CDR1 SSHAT and CDR2 FNYEAQ (reference sequence). J gave up 7 bases and V 5 bases, and 11 bases lay outside the gene matches. This CDR3 has 16 residues. CDR3 bases: TGTGCCAGCAGCACAGGACCGGGACAGGGGTCGAATGAGCAGTTCTTC. Its translation: CASSTGPGQGSNEQFF.